One sample yielded the 26 T cell receptor beta chains listed below, sequenced in a study of cytomegalovirus exposure and HLA in healthy donors. The PCR had 60 Vbeta and 13 Jbeta primers. Libraries were prepared by immunoSEQ multiplex PCR; TCRdb keeps only in-frame clonotypes and omits some of them. The sample holds around 160,000 clones, 60% to 80% seen once. The specimen was PBMCs. The source of these receptors is a man between 45 and 60 years old in good health and CMV-seropositive.

The chain has TRBV6-1 and TRBJ2-3; D may be TRBD2 (7 bases). The CDR3 has 15 residues. Germline values: CDR1 MNHNS, CDR2 SASEGT. Trimming left V 3 bases short and J 1 base short, with 11 bases between. CDR3 in DNA: TGTGCCAGCAGTGAGGCGGGGGCTGGCACAGATACGCAGTATTTT. This codes for CASSEAGAGTDTQYF.

The V and J genes are TRBV5-1 and TRBJ1-1; 8 bases align to TRBD1. This CDR3 region has 13 residues. Germline V gives CDR1 SGHRS, CDR2 YFSETQ. V was clipped by 6 bases and J by 4 bases; unmatched bases: 5. CDR3 DNA sequence: TGCGCCAGCAAAAAAACAGGGGGCACTGAAGCTTTCTTT. This encodes CASKKTGGTEAFF.

The chain employs TRBV4-2 and TRBJ1-2, with D perhaps TRBD1 (6 bases). V gave up 3 bases and J gave up 4 bases, with 21 bases separating them. The V gene's germline CDR1 is LGHNA and CDR2 YNFKEQ. This CDR3 comprises 17 residues. The CDR3 sequence: CASSQGLGQRLFYGYTF. The CDR3 region has the DNA TGTGCCAGCAGCCAGGGTTTAGGACAGAGACTGTTCTATGGCTACACCTTC.

The chain joins TRBV2 to TRBJ1-2; D remains unclear. The V and J ends lost 8 bases and 8 bases respectively, with 15 bases between them. Germline CDR1 SNHLY, CDR2 FYNNEI. The CDR3 is 12 residues long. CDR3 sequence (DNA): TGTGCCAGCGTGAGGGAACAGAAAGGCTACACCTTC. Translating gives CASVREQKGYTF.

The chain couples TRBV6-4 to TRBJ1-2, with TRBD1 identical over 8 bases. After removal of 3 bases from V and 4 bases from J, the junction contained 7 bases not matched to a gene. CDR1 is MRHNA and CDR2 is SNTAGT in the germline V gene. The CDR3 length is 15 residues. CDR3 sequence reads: CASSEYGQGVYGYTF. The CDR3 nucleotides read TGTGCCAGCAGTGAATACGGACAGGGCGTCTATGGCTACACCTTC.

The sample holds one count of this clone. The chain joins TRBV7-2 to TRBJ2-5, with 8 bases fitting TRBD2. This CDR3 is 16 amino acids long. Germline V gives CDR1 SGHTA, CDR2 FQGNSA. The ends lost 4 bases at V and 5 bases at J; junction bases unmatched: 12. CDR3 coding DNA: TGTGCCAGCAGCTCCTACTACGGGGGGGCCCGCGAGACCCAGTACTTC. Its protein is CASSSYYGGARETQYF.

The chain has TRBV25-1 and TRBJ1-3; possibly TRBD1 for D (5 bases). The CDR3 covers 15 residues. CDR1 is MGHDK and CDR2 is SYGVNS in the germline V gene. V shed 2 bases and J shed 2 bases, with 10 bases lying between them. In DNA form, the CDR3 reads TGTGCCAGCAGTGAAGGTGGAGGGGCTGGAAACACCATATATTTT. Protein sequence: CASSEGGGAGNTIYF.

V usage is TRBV11-2 and J usage is TRBJ1-5; D gene uncertain. The V gene lost 3 bases and the J gene lost 1 base, with 7 bases spanning the gap. CDR3 size: 14 residues. Germline values: CDR1 SGHAT, CDR2 FQNNGV. The CDR3 region is CASSFEGSNQPQHF. DNA for the CDR3: TGTGCCAGCAGCTTCGAGGGAAGCAATCAGCCCCAGCATTTT.

This clone was seen a single time. This chain's CDR3 is CASSQPPKAEAFF. As DNA, the CDR3 is TGTGCCAGCAGCCAACCGCCTAAAGCTGAAGCTTTCTTT. V gene TRBV14 combines with J gene TRBJ1-1; D not resolved. Germline V gene sequence: CDR1 SGHDN, CDR2 FVKESK. CDR3 length: 13 residues. Trimming took 2 bases from V and 6 from J, leaving 10 bases between them.

This clone was seen only a few times. The V gene is TRBV5-1, the J gene TRBJ2-1; D perhaps matches TRBD2 (6 bases). This CDR3 region has 16 residues. The V end lost 0 bases, the J end lost 2 bases, and 12 bases lay between the germline ends. Germline V gene lookup returns CDR1 SGHRS and CDR2 YFSETQ. In nucleotides, the CDR3 is TGCGCCAGCAGCTTGGCCGGGGGATCGGCCTACAATGAGCAGTTCTTC. The encoded protein is CASSLAGGSAYNEQFF.

The chain employs TRBV6-5 and TRBJ1-1; TRBD1 is a possible D gene (6 bases). The CDR3 contains 15 residues. Germline V gene data show CDR1 as MNHEY and CDR2 as SVGAGI. V lost 0 bases, J lost 8 bases, and 16 bases lay in between. CDR3 in DNA: TGTGCCAGCAGTTACTCGACCCGGGGACATACAGAAGCTTTCTTT. Translated, it gives CASSYSTRGHTEAFF.

This chain links TRBV10-3 with TRBJ2-3; perhaps TRBD2 as D (5 bases). Trimming shortened V by 4 bases and J by 2 bases, and 10 bases separated the two germline ends. This CDR3 comprises 14 residues. Germline values: CDR1 ENHRY, CDR2 SYGVKD. CDR3 DNA sequence: TGTGCCATCAGTGCCCGGGATTACACAGATACGCAGTATTTT. Amino acids: CAISARDYTDTQYF.

This chain connects TRBV5-4 to TRBJ1-1, with D perhaps TRBD1 (5 bases). V lost 1 base, J lost 2 bases, and 12 bases lay in between. The CDR3 spans 15 residues. The V gene's germline CDR1 is SGHNT and CDR2 YYREEE (reference sequence). In DNA form, the CDR3 reads TGTGCCAGCAGCTTGCCCGACGGGGGTAACACTGAAGCTTTCTTT. Translated, it gives CASSLPDGGNTEAFF.

This sequence joins TRBV7-8 and TRBJ2-7; weak D call: TRBD2 (6 bases). Trimming removed 0 bases at V and 0 bases at J, with 12 bases between. CDR1 and CDR2 from the germline V gene are SGHVS and FQNEAQ. The CDR3 is 16 residues long. This chain's CDR3 is CASSLALGGGSYEQYF. CDR3 bases: TGTGCCAGCAGCTTAGCGCTCGGGGGAGGCTCCTACGAGCAGTACTTC.

The rearrangement links TRBV10-3 to TRBJ1-1; no firm D call. Per germline, CDR1 ENHRY and CDR2 SYGVKD. This CDR3 comprises 13 residues. The V end was cut by 4 bases, the J end by 1 base, with 7 bases between. The CDR3 DNA sequence: TGTGCCATCAGTGGTTCCGGGAACACTGAAGCTTTCTTT. Its protein product is CAISGSGNTEAFF.

J is TRBJ1-1 and V is TRBV5-8; 9 bases are a match to TRBD1. CDR3 size: 17 residues. Trimming took 4 bases from V and 0 from J; bases not matched to a gene: 10. Germline V CDR1 and CDR2: SGHTS, YDEGEE. Here the CDR3 DNA reads TGTGCCAGCAGCCAGGACAGGGGCCTATCCATGAACACTGAAGCTTTCTTT. It translates to CASSQDRGLSMNTEAFF.

This clone was picked up one time. This chain uses TRBV7-8 with TRBJ2-1; 12 positions agree with TRBD2. V shed 3 bases, J shed 7 bases, and the junction held 10 bases outside the gene matches. The CDR3 runs 17 residues. Germline loops: CDR1 SGHVS, CDR2 FQNEAQ. CDR3 nucleotides: TGTGCCAGCAGCTTGAGTCGGACTAGCGGGGACTTGAATGAGCAGTTCTTC. It yields the protein CASSLSRTSGDLNEQFF.

The J gene is TRBJ1-5, the V gene TRBV6-1; TRBD1 is a possible D gene (6 bases). This CDR3 has 13 residues. Germline values: CDR1 MNHNS, CDR2 SASEGT. V lost 8 bases and J 1 base, leaving 9 bases between the germline ends. DNA for the CDR3: TGTGCCAGCCACAGGGAGAGCAATCAGCCCCAGCATTTT. The encoded protein is CASHRESNQPQHF.

The table lists this clone with a few counts. The chain has TRBV7-9 and TRBJ2-5; D possibly corresponds to TRBD1 (6 bases). Germline-derived CDR1 and CDR2 are SEHNR and FQNEAQ (reference sequence). Trimming stripped 1 base from V and 2 bases from J, with 11 bases between. The CDR3 contains 15 residues. In nucleotides, the CDR3 is TGTGCCAGCAGCTTAGTACAGGGACGACAAGAGACCCAGTACTTC. Its protein is CASSLVQGRQETQYF.

This rearrangement joins TRBV7-6 to TRBJ2-5; a possible D gene is TRBD2 (6 bases). The CDR3 length is 18 residues. The V gene's germline CDR1 is SGHVS and CDR2 FNYEAQ. V was pared by 5 bases and J by 5 bases, with 27 bases between. This CDR3 reads CASSPRGPGKGLVETQYF. The CDR3 DNA reads as TGTGCCAGCAGCCCAAGAGGGCCAGGGAAGGGACTTGTGGAGACCCAGTACTTC.

The rearrangement uses TRBV4-3 and TRBJ1-1; 8 nucleotides line up with TRBD1. V shed 4 bases and J 1 base; nucleotides not matched to a gene: 2. The CDR3 runs 14 residues. Germline CDR1 is LGHNA and CDR2 is YSLEER. The DNA of the CDR3 is TGCGCCAGCAGCCTCAGGGGGCGGAACACTGAAGCTTTCTTT. Protein: CASSLRGRNTEAFF.

With respect to this clone: At one boundary the junction diverges from the germline segment, which might be a read error. In nucleotides, the CDR3 is TGTGCCAGCAGTTACGGCGGAGACGGAGATACGCAGTATTTT. It is translated as CASSYGGDGDTQYF. This rearrangement joins TRBV10-3 to TRBJ2-3; D call uncertain. Germline lookup yields CDR1 ENHRY and CDR2 SYGVKD. The CDR3 sequence is 14 residues long.

This clone came up a few times. The CDR3 bases are TGTGCCAGCAGGGTCGGACGGGGGAACTCCTACGAGCAGTACTTC. It encodes CASRVGRGNSYEQYF. The V call is TRBV6-1, the J call TRBJ2-7; D is possibly TRBD2 (6 bases). V shed 6 bases and J shed 0 bases, with 15 bases lying between them. Germline V gene data show CDR1 as MNHNS and CDR2 as SASEGT. The CDR3 runs 15 residues.

The chain couples TRBV9 to TRBJ1-2, with 11 bases identical to TRBD1. Germline V lookup: CDR1 SGDLS, CDR2 YYNGEE. CDR3 length: 16 amino acids. V was pared by 2 bases and J by 6 bases, with 9 bases of the junction left unmatched. The CDR3 loop reads CASSVQPGQGENGYTF. The CDR3 DNA reads TGTGCCAGCAGCGTGCAACCGGGACAGGGGGAGAATGGCTACACCTTC. The variable domain in full, completed from reference TRBV9 and TRBJ1-2, reads DSGVTQTPKHLITATGQRVTLRCSPRSGDLSVYWYQQSLDQGLQFLIQYYNGEERAKGNILERFSAQQFPDLHSELNLSSLELGDSALYFCASSVQPGQGENGYTFGSGTRLTVV.

The chain is built from TRBV28 and TRBJ2-5; perhaps TRBD1 as D (6 bases). V lost 5 bases to trimming and J lost 3 bases, with 19 bases between them. This CDR3 has 16 residues. Per the germline V gene, CDR1 is MDHEN and CDR2 is SYDVKM. The CDR3 nucleotides are TGTGCCAGCAGTACATCAGCTACCGGGACAAAAGAGACCCAGTACTTC. It codes for CASSTSATGTKETQYF.

The V and J genes are TRBV29-1 and TRBJ2-7; 7 bases align to TRBD1. The CDR3 contains 14 residues. Germline assignment: CDR1 SQVTM and CDR2 ANQGSEA. V was clipped by 1 base and J by 1 base; unmatched bases: 4. CDR3 sequence reads: CSVEVWDSSYEQYF. As DNA, the CDR3 is TGCAGCGTTGAAGTCTGGGACAGTTCCTACGAGCAGTACTTC.